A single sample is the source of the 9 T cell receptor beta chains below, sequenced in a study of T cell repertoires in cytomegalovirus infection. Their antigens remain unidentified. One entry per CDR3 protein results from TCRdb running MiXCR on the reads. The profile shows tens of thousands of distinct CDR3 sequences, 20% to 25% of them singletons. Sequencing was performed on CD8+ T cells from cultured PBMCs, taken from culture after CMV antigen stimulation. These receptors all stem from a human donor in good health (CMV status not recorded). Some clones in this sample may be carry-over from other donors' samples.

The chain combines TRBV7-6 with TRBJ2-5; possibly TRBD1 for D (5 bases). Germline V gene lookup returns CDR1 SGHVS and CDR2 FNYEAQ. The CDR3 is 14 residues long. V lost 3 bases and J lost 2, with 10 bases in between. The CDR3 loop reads CASSFTGSQETQYF. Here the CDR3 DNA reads TGTGCCAGCAGCTTCACAGGCTCTCAAGAGACCCAGTACTTC. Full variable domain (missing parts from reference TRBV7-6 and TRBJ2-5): GAGVSQSPRYKVTKRGQDVALRCDPISGHVSLYWYRQALGQGPEFLTYFNYEAQQDKSGLPNDRFSAERPEGSISTLTIQRTEQRDSAMYRCASSFTGSQETQYFGPGTRLLVL.

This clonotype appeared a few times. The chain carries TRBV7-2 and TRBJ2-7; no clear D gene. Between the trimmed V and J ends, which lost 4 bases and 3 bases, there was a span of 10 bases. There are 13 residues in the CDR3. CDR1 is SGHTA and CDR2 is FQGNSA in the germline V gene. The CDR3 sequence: CASSSGSGYEQYF. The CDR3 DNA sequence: TGTGCCAGCAGCTCCGGGTCCGGCTACGAGCAGTACTTC.

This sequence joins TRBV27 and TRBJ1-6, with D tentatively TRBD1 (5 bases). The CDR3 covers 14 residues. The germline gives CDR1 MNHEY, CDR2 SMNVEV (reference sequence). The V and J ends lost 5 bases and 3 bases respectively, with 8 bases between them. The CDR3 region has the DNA TGTGCCAGCAGTGTCGACAGCTATAATTCACCCCTCCACTTT. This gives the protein CASSVDSYNSPLHF.

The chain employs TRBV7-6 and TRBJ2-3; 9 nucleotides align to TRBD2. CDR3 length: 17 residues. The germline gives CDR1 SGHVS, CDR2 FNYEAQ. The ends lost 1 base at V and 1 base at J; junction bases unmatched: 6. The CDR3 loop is CASSLVALAGRTDTQYF. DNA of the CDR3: TGTGCCAGCAGCTTAGTCGCGCTAGCGGGGCGCACAGATACGCAGTATTTT.

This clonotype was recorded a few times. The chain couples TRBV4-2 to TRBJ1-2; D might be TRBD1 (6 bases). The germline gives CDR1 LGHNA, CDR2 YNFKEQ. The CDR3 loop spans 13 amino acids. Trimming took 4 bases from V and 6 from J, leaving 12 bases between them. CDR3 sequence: CASSLTGYDGYTF. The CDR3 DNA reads TGTGCCAGCAGCCTCACAGGGTACGATGGCTACACCTTC.

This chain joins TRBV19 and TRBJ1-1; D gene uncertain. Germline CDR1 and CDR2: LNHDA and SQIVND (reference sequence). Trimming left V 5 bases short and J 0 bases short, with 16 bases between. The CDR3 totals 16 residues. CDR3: CASSLWAARLNTEAFF. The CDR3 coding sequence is TGTGCCAGTAGTCTCTGGGCTGCTCGTCTGAACACTGAAGCTTTCTTT.

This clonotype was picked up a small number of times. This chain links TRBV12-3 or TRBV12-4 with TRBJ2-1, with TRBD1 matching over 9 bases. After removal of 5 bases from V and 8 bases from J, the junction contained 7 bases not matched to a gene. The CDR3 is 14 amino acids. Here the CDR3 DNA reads TGTGCCAGCAGTCCACAGGGGGCTGAGGATGAGCAGTTCTTC. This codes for CASSPQGAEDEQFF.

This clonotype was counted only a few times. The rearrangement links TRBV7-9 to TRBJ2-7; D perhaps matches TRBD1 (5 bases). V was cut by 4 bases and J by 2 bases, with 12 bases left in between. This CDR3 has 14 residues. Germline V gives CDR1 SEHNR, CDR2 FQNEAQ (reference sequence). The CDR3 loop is CASSYHQGPYEQYF. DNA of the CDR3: TGTGCCAGCAGCTACCACCAGGGCCCCTACGAGCAGTACTTC.

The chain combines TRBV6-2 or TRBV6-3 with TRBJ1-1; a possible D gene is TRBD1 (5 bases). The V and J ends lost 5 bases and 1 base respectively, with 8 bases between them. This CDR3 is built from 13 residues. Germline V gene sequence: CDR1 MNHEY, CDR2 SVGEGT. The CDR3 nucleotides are TGTGCCAGCAGTCGGGACGAGAACACTGAAGCTTTCTTT. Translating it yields CASSRDENTEAFF.